The 11 T cell receptor beta chains in this list originate from one sample, sequenced in a study of blood T cell repertoires in COVID-19. Libraries were prepared by immunoSEQ multiplex PCR; TCRdb keeps only in-frame clonotypes and omits some of them. There are roughly 200,000 clones in the sample; more than 75% occur only once, and 7.2% lies in the top ten. Sequencing used PBMCs or T cells enriched from blood (not recorded which). Source of these receptors: a man younger than 45 in a cohort exposed to, infected with or recovered from COVID-19 (not recorded which).

This chain joins TRBV29-1 and TRBJ2-7, with 9 bases aligning to TRBD2. The CDR3 has 15 residues. V lost 4 bases, J lost 2 bases, and 9 bases stayed unmatched. Germline-derived CDR1 and CDR2 are SQVTM and ANQGSEA. Here the CDR3 DNA reads TGCAGCGTTGGGGAACTAGCGGGCAGAACCTACGAGCAGTACTTC. Translating gives CSVGELAGRTYEQYF.

V and J are TRBV19 and TRBJ2-1, with 8 bases identical to TRBD2. Losses at the gene ends were 1 base for V and 7 bases for J; bases not matched to a gene: 12. There are 17 residues in the CDR3. Germline CDR1 reads LNHDA; CDR2 reads SQIVND (reference sequence). The CDR3 nucleotides read TGTGCCAGTAGTATAGGAAAGGGTAATAGCGGGGATAATGAGCAGTTCTTC. Protein: CASSIGKGNSGDNEQFF.

The chain employs TRBV7-8 and TRBJ2-7; TRBD2 might be the D (6 bases). The CDR3 consists of 15 residues. The V end lost 5 bases, the J end lost 3 bases, and 17 bases lay between the germline ends. Germline CDR1 SGHVS, CDR2 FQNEAQ. In nucleotides, the CDR3 is TGTGCCAGCAGCGACGGTCTAGCGCACAGCTACGAGCAGTACTTC. Translation gives CASSDGLAHSYEQYF. Using reference TRBV7-8 and TRBJ2-7 for the parts outside the CDR3, the full variable domain is GAGVSQSPRYKVAKRGQDVALRCDPISGHVSLFWYQQALGQGPEFLTYFQNEAQLDKSGLPSDRFFAERPEGSVSTLKIQRTQQEDSAVYLCASSDGLAHSYEQYFGPGTRLTVT.

The rearrangement joins TRBV7-2 to TRBJ1-3; 8 bases are shared with TRBD1. The germline V gene encodes CDR1 SGHTA and CDR2 FQGNSA. V lost 5 bases and J lost 4; bases outside the gene matches: 4. The CDR3 has 14 amino acids. CDR3 residues: CASSTGDRGNTIYF. The CDR3 DNA is TGTGCCAGCAGCACGGGGGACAGGGGAAACACCATATATTTT.

The rearrangement links TRBV5-8 to TRBJ2-1, with 8 bases aligning to TRBD1. V lost 4 bases, J lost 4 bases, and 10 bases stayed unmatched. Germline V CDR1 and CDR2: SGHTS, YDEGEE. This CDR3 has 16 amino acids. CDR3 nucleotides: TGTGCCAGCAGCACATACCGACAGGGGATGTACAATGAGCAGTTCTTC. Residues: CASSTYRQGMYNEQFF.

The chain employs TRBV20-1 and TRBJ1-2, with TRBD1 identical over 7 bases. With V trimmed by 4 bases and J by 7 bases, 3 bases remained unmatched. The CDR3 covers 11 residues. From germline, CDR1 is DFQATT and CDR2 SNEGSKA (reference sequence). This CDR3 reads CSAKGALGYTF. The CDR3 DNA reads TGCAGTGCTAAGGGGGCGCTTGGCTACACCTTC.

The chain carries TRBV6-5 and TRBJ2-7; tentative D call: TRBD1 (6 bases). This CDR3 region has 14 residues. Germline V lookup: CDR1 MNHEY, CDR2 SVGAGI. V lost 0 bases and J 3 bases, leaving 9 bases between the germline ends. CDR3 nucleotides: TGTGCCAGCAGTTACTCGGACAGAAACTACGAGCAGTACTTC. Its protein is CASSYSDRNYEQYF.

This rearrangement joins TRBV13 to TRBJ2-1, with a possible D match to TRBD2 (6 bases). From germline, CDR1 is PRHDT and CDR2 FYEKMQ (reference sequence). The CDR3 runs 14 residues. V lost 3 bases and J lost 2, with 8 bases in between. The CDR3 DNA is TGTGCCAGCAGCTTGCGGGAAGCCTACAATGAGCAGTTCTTC. It codes for CASSLREAYNEQFF.

Written as DNA, the CDR3 is TGTGCCAGTCGACTGAAATTAATCTCAAAGGCCAATTTCACCGGGGAGCTGTTTTTT. Translating it yields CASRLKLISKANFTGELFF. The J gene is TRBJ2-2, the V gene TRBV28; D uncertain. The CDR3 contains 19 residues. Germline V gives CDR1 MDHEN, CDR2 SYDVKM. V was pared by 9 bases and J by 4 bases, with 30 bases between. Together with reference TRBV28 and TRBJ2-2, the CDR3 gives the full variable domain: DVKVTQSSRYLVKRTGEKVFLECVQDMDHENMFWYRQDPGLGLRLIYFSYDVKMKEKGDIPEGYSVSREKKERFSLILESASTNQTSMYLCASRLKLISKANFTGELFFGEGSRLTVL.

The chain has TRBV28 and TRBJ1-1, with no clear D. The CDR3 spans 14 residues. The V and J ends lost 5 bases and 0 bases respectively, with 10 bases between them. Germline V CDR1 and CDR2: MDHEN, SYDVKM. CDR3 loop: CASSGGNLNTEAFF. As DNA, the CDR3 is TGTGCCAGCAGTGGCGGAAATTTGAACACTGAAGCTTTCTTT.

The chain has TRBV9 and TRBJ1-2; possibly TRBD1 for D (5 bases). V was trimmed by 6 bases and J by 8 bases, leaving 17 bases between them. The CDR3 extends over 13 amino acids. Germline assignment: CDR1 SGDLS and CDR2 YYNGEE. The CDR3: CASTTTEGEGYTF. Written as DNA, the CDR3 is TGTGCCAGCACCACTACCGAAGGGGAAGGCTACACCTTC.